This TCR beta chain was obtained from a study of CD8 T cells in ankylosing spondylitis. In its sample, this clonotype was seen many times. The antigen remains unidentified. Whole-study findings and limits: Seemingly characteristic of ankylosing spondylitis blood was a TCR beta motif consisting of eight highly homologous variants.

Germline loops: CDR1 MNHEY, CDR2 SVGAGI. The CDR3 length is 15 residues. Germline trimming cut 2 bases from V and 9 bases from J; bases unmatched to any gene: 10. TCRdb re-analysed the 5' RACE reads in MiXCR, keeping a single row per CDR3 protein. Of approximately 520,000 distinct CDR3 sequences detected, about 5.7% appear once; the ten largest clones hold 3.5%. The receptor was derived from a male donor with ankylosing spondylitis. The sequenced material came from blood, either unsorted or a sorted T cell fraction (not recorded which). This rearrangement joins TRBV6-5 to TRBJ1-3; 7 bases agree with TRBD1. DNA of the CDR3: TGTGCCAGCAGTTACCGACAGGGCTCGCGCGGCACCATATATTTT. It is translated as CASSYRQGSRGTIYF.